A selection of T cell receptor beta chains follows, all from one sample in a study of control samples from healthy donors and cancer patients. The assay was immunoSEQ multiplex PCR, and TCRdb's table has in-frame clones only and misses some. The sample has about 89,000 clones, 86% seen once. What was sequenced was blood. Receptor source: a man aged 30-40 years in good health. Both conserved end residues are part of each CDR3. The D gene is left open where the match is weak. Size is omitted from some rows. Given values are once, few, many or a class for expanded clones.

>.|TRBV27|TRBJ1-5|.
CATRGTGNQPQHF
TGTGCCACGCGGGGGACTGGCAATCAGCCCCAGCATTTT
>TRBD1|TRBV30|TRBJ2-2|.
CAWSVQGASGELFF
TGTGCCTGGAGTGTGCAGGGGGCAAGCGGGGAGCTGTTTTTT
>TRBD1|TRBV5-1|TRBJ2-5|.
CASSLQDRGETQYF
TGCGCCAGCAGCTTACAAGACAGGGGAGAGACCCAGTACTTC
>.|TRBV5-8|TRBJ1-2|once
CASSLLDLDYGYTF
TGTGCCAGCAGCTTGTTAGACCTGGACTATGGCTACACCTTC
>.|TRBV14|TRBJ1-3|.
CASSQVSGGTGNTIYF
TGTGCCAGCAGCCAAGTGTCCGGGGGCACCGGAAACACCATATATTTT
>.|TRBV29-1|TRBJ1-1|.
CSVLGARGRTEAFF
TGCAGCGTGTTGGGGGCGAGGGGAAGGACTGAAGCTTTCTTT
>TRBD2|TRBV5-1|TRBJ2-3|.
CASSPSGGRVTQYF
TGCGCCAGCAGTCCCAGCGGGGGGCGAGTTACGCAGTATTTT
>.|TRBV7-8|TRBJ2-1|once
CASSLYGGSDNEQFF
TGTGCCAGCAGCTTATATGGAGGGTCCGACAATGAGCAGTTCTTC
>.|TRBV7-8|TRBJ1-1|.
CASSNTLVGPTEAFF
TGTGCCAGCAGTAATACCCTTGTGGGGCCCACTGAAGCTTTCTTT
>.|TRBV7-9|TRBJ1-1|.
CASQGLIGTEAFF
TGTGCCAGTCAGGGTTTGATCGGCACTGAAGCTTTCTTT
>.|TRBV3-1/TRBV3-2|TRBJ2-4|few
CASSQGRGAGIQYF
TGTGCCAGCAGCCAAGGCCGGGGGGCGGGCATTCAGTACTTC
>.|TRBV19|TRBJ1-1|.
CASSIGRNTEAFF
TGTGCCAGTAGTATCGGTCGGAACACTGAAGCTTTCTTT
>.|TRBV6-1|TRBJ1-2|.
CASSEEALRGYTF
TGTGCCAGCAGTGAAGAGGCCCTCAGGGGCTACACCTTC
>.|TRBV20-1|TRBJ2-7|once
CSARGPGEQYF
TGCAGTGCGAGGGGCCCGGGGGAGCAGTACTTC
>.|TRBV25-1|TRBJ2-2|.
CASGRANTGELFF
TGTGCCAGCGGGCGAGCGAACACCGGGGAGCTGTTTTTT
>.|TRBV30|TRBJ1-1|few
CAWSRAINEAFF
TGTGCCTGGAGCCGGGCTATCAATGAAGCTTTCTTT
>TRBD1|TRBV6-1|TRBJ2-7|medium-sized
CASSEEGASSYEQYF
TGTGCCAGCAGTGAAGAGGGGGCGAGCTCCTACGAGCAGTACTTC
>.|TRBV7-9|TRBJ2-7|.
CASSSTTGPVYEQYF
TGTGCCAGCAGCTCCACGACCGGGCCGGTCTACGAGCAGTACTTC
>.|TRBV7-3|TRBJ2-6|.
CASSSPRSGANVLTF
TGTGCCAGCAGCTCTCCTCGCTCTGGGGCCAACGTCCTGACTTTC
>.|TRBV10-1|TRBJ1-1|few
CASTPEGNTEAFF
TGCGCCAGCACCCCGGAGGGGAACACTGAAGCTTTCTTT
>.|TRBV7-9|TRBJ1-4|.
CASSLEESEKLFF
TGTGCCAGCAGCTTAGAGGAGTCTGAAAAACTGTTTTTT
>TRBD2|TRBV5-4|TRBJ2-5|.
CASSLVGAGGSQWTQYF
TGTGCCAGCAGCTTGGTCGGAGCGGGGGGGTCCCAATGGACCCAGTACTTC
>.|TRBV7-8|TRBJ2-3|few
CASSGWGRSPDTQYF
TGTGCCAGCAGCGGGTGGGGGAGGAGCCCAGATACGCAGTATTTT
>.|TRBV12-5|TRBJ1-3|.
CASGLPSGNSGNTIYF
TGTGCTAGTGGTTTGCCCTCAGGGAACTCTGGAAACACCATATATTTT
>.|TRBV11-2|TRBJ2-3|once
CASSLEGGGLSTDTQYF
TGTGCCAGCAGCTTAGAGGGGGGGGGCCTGAGCACAGATACGCAGTATTTT
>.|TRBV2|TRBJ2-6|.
CASTSSSGANVLTF
TGTGCCAGCACCTCGAGCTCTGGGGCCAACGTCCTGACTTTC